Listed below are T cell receptor beta chains from one sample, sequenced in a study of blood T cells in healthy people across ages. One entry per CDR3 protein results from TCRdb running MiXCR on the 5' RACE reads. The data show some 900,000 distinct CDR3 sequences, about 48% seen once. Sequencing was done on a sample of blood. These receptors originate from a man aged 25 to 40 in good health. Both conserved end residues are part of each CDR3. A D gene is named only where the DNA matches it firmly. A clone size is listed for some rows: how often the clone was seen (once, few, many), or a class if it is expanded.

clone_size d_call j_call v_call cdr3_nt cdr3_aa
NA NA TRBJ2-3 TRBV12-3/TRBV12-4 TGTGCCAGCAGCTCTGGAAGGGTGAGCACAGATACGCAGTATTTT CASSSGRVSTDTQYF
NA NA TRBJ2-4 TRBV27 TGTGCCAGCAGGCGCTCCGGCGGCGATCACTTAGCCAAAAACATTCAGTACTTC CASRRSGGDHLAKNIQYF
NA NA TRBJ2-7 TRBV7-2 TGTGCCAGCAGCTCCCGTCCCGCCCCTGAGCAGTACTTC CASSSRPAPEQYF
few TRBD1 TRBJ1-4 TRBV7-2 TGTGCCAGCAGCGTAGGGACAGCTTATAATGAAAAACTGTTTTTT CASSVGTAYNEKLFF
NA NA TRBJ1-2 TRBV18 TGTGCCAGCTCACCAATAACCTTTCTGGCGAATGGCTACACCTTC CASSPITFLANGYTF
NA NA TRBJ2-4 TRBV20-1 TGCAGTGCTAGAGACAGGGGCCAAAGCGACATTCAGTACTTC CSARDRGQSDIQYF
NA NA TRBJ1-1 TRBV3-1 TGTGCCAGCAGCCTGACGGGGCGTATTGGAGCTTTCTTT CASSLTGRIGAFF
NA NA TRBJ1-5 TRBV30 TGTGCCTGGGGGGGGGACTTTAATCAGCCCCAGCATTTT CAWGGDFNQPQHF
few TRBD1 TRBJ2-1 TRBV11-1 TGTGCCAGCAGCTTGGAGGACAGGGGGAATGAGCAGTTCTTC CASSLEDRGNEQFF
NA NA TRBJ2-7 TRBV7-2 TGTGCCAGCAGCCCCCAGGTACACGAGCAGTACTTC CASSPQVHEQYF
NA TRBD1 TRBJ2-3 TRBV4-3 TGCGCCAGCAGCAGGACGGGACAGGGAATTACAGATACGCAGTATTTT CASSRTGQGITDTQYF
NA NA TRBJ1-3 TRBV5-6 TGTGCCAGCAGCTTCCGTGGGGTGGATTCTGGAAACACCATATATTTT CASSFRGVDSGNTIYF
few NA TRBJ1-6 TRBV20-1 TGCAGTGCTAGGGAGGGACACCGAAGCTCCTATAATTCACCCCTCCACTTT CSAREGHRSSYNSPLHF
few TRBD1 TRBJ1-2 TRBV5-1 TGCGCCAGCAGCACCTCGGGACAGGGGGATGGCTACACCTTC CASSTSGQGDGYTF
many TRBD1 TRBJ2-5 TRBV4-3 TGCGCCAGCAGCCAAGGGGACAGGGTGGGATCGGAGACCCAGTACTTC CASSQGDRVGSETQYF
NA NA TRBJ2-7 TRBV27 TGTGCCAGCAGTTTAATGGCGGGCTCCTACGAGCAGTACTTC CASSLMAGSYEQYF
few NA TRBJ2-1 TRBV14 TGTGCCAGCAGCCAACTCGGGCGGGGTATAAACAATGAGCAGTTCTTC CASSQLGRGINNEQFF
NA NA TRBJ2-3 TRBV2 TGTGCCAGCAGTGAAACAGGGATGAAGGATACGCAGTATTTT CASSETGMKDTQYF
few NA TRBJ1-2 TRBV4-1 TGCGCCAGCAGCCTGTATGCGACAGGAAACTATGGCTACACCTTC CASSLYATGNYGYTF
once NA TRBJ2-1 TRBV27 TGTGCCAGCAGTTTAACGGCGTACCAAGAGACCCAGTTCTTC CASSLTAYQETQFF
few NA TRBJ2-1 TRBV6-1 TGTGCCAGCAGGGCTTTAGCAGGGGGGAATGAGCAGTTCTTC CASRALAGGNEQFF
NA NA TRBJ2-5 TRBV12-3/TRBV12-4 TGTGCCAGCACCCTAGGGGGGTCCCAGAGGGAGCAGTACTTC CASTLGGSQREQYF
many TRBD2 TRBJ2-3 TRBV20-1 TGCAGTGCTAGAGATCGAGCGGGGGGGCGGGATACGCAGTATTTT CSARDRAGGRDTQYF
NA TRBD1 TRBJ2-7 TRBV29-1 TGCAGCGTTGTGCAGGACAGGGTTTACGAGCAGTACTTC CSVVQDRVYEQYF
few NA TRBJ2-2 TRBV7-7 TGTGCTAGCAGCCCACCAGGGGTGAACACCGGGGAGCTGTTTTTT CASSPPGVNTGELFF
few NA TRBJ1-1 TRBV3-1 TGTGCCAGCAGTCTGACCTCGAACACTGAAGCTTTCTTT CASSLTSNTEAFF
NA NA TRBJ2-5 TRBV6-5 TGTGCCAGCAGTTACCAGGACAACCAAGAGACCCAGTACTTC CASSYQDNQETQYF
NA NA TRBJ1-4 TRBV4-3 TGCGCCAGCAGCCAAGAGGTCGTCTATGAAAAACTGTTTTTT CASSQEVVYEKLFF
NA NA TRBJ2-1 TRBV15 TGTGCCACCAGCAGAGACCCTCTGGCGGTTTCCTACAATGAGCAGTTCTTC CATSRDPLAVSYNEQFF
NA TRBD1 TRBJ1-2 TRBV20-1 TGCAGTGCCGGGACAGGGGACAACTATGGCTACACCTTC CSAGTGDNYGYTF
NA NA TRBJ2-3 TRBV4-1 TGCGCCAGCAGCCAAGGGGACCCTTCTGGACGGACGCAGTATTTT CASSQGDPSGRTQYF
NA NA TRBJ2-3 TRBV24-1 TGTGCCACCAGTGGATGGGGACCGTCCAAGTCAGCAGATACGCAGTATTTT CATSGWGPSKSADTQYF
NA NA TRBJ2-7 TRBV11-2 TGTGCCAGCAGCTTAAAATCACAGGGAGGGTCCTACGAGCAGTACTTC CASSLKSQGGSYEQYF
few NA TRBJ2-3 TRBV5-1 TGTGCCAGCAGCTCTGGGACCACCACAGATACGCAGTATTTT CASSSGTTTDTQYF
few NA TRBJ2-3 TRBV9 TGTGCCAGCAGCGTAGAAAGCCCAGATACGCAGTATTTT CASSVESPDTQYF
NA NA TRBJ2-7 TRBV6-5 TGTGCCAGCAGTTACTCGGTGACAGGAAACTCCTACGAGCAGTACTTC CASSYSVTGNSYEQYF
NA NA TRBJ2-2 TRBV14 TGTGCCAGCAGCCAAGTCAGGGGACGCACCGGGGAGCTGTTTTTT CASSQVRGRTGELFF
NA NA TRBJ2-3 TRBV4-1 TGCGCCAGCAGCCAAGTTGGCCCTAGGAGCGATACGCAGTATTTT CASSQVGPRSDTQYF
NA NA TRBJ2-7 TRBV7-9 TGTGCCAGCAGCTTAAATTTTAGGGGGGACGAGCAGTACTTC CASSLNFRGDEQYF
NA TRBD1 TRBJ1-4 TRBV6-1 TGTGCCAGCAGCCTACCCGGGACAGGGGGCGCAACTAATGAAAAACTGTTTTTT CASSLPGTGGATNEKLFF
NA NA TRBJ2-3 TRBV2 TGTGCCAGCGGGGCTTGGAGCACAGATACGCAGTATTTT CASGAWSTDTQYF
NA TRBD1 TRBJ1-2 TRBV7-9 TGTGTCAGCAGCTCTAGCGCGGGGACAGACCTCTATGGCTACACCTTC CVSSSSAGTDLYGYTF
NA TRBD2 TRBJ2-1 TRBV20-1 TGCAGTGCTAGAATTAGCGGGGCGCGTTACAATGAGCAGTTCTTC CSARISGARYNEQFF
few NA TRBJ2-7 TRBV10-3 TGTGCCATCGGAGGGCGAAACTACGAGCAGTACTTC CAIGGRNYEQYF
few TRBD2 TRBJ2-3 TRBV4-2 TGTGCCAGCAGCTACGGGGGGACTAGCACAGATACGCAGTATTTT CASSYGGTSTDTQYF
many NA TRBJ2-3 TRBV6-5 TGTGCCAGCACTGCAGGGTCTGGAGGGCAGTATTTT CASTAGSGGQYF
NA NA TRBJ1-2 TRBV10-2 TGCGCCAGCAGTGGGTTCGGGGTAGGTGATGGCTACACCTTC CASSGFGVGDGYTF
NA NA TRBJ1-1 TRBV21-1 TGTGCCAGCAGCAAAGCCCCTCTCACTGAAGCTTTCTTT CASSKAPLTEAFF
NA NA TRBJ2-5 TRBV12-3/TRBV12-4 TGTGCCAGCAGACCTTACGGGGGCGTTTGGGAGACCCAGTACTTC CASRPYGGVWETQYF
NA NA TRBJ1-2 TRBV14 TGTGCCAGCAGCCCAGGGCCGACCGAGACGCAAAATGGCTACACCTTC CASSPGPTETQNGYTF
NA TRBD1 TRBJ1-2 TRBV6-5 TGTGCCAGCAGTTCGGGGGACAGGGGAAACTATGGCTACACCTTC CASSSGDRGNYGYTF
NA TRBD2 TRBJ2-1 TRBV6-5 TGTGCCAGCAGCCGAACTAGCGGGGGGTCCTACAATGAGCAGTTCTTC CASSRTSGGSYNEQFF
NA NA TRBJ2-2 TRBV27 TGTGCCAGCCGGGGGACGATTGCGAACACCGGGGAGCTGTTTTTT CASRGTIANTGELFF